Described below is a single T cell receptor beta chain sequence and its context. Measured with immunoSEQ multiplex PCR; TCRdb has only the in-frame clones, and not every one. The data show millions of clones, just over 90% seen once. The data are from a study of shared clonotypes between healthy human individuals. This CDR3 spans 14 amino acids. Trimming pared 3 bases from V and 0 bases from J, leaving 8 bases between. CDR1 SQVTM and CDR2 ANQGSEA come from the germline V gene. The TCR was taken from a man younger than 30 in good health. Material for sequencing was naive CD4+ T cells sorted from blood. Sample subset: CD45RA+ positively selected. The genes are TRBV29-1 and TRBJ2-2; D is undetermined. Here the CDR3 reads CSVEGRPNTGELFF. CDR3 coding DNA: TGCAGCGTTGAGGGCAGGCCGAACACCGGGGAGCTGTTTTTT.